This T cell receptor (beta chain) stems from a study of T cell changes during pregnancy in multiple sclerosis. V was trimmed by 3 bases and J by 5 bases, leaving 14 bases between them. Germline CDR1 SGHDT, CDR2 YYEEEE. This CDR3 is 14 amino acids long. Clones were sequenced by immunoSEQ multiplex PCR, and TCRdb holds only the in-frame ones, with some missing. The data contain more than 25,000 clones, 75% to 95% of them singletons. The V and J genes are TRBV5-6 and TRBJ1-2; a possible D gene is TRBD1 (6 bases). The receptor's source is a female donor in good health, enrolled as a control in a pregnancy study. The sample in question was CD8+ T cells from peripheral blood mononuclear cells, obtained in the second trimester of pregnancy. The CDR3 DNA sequence: TGTGCCAGCAGCTCCGGACAGTGGGCTTATGGCTACACCTTC. The encoded protein is CASSSGQWAYGYTF.